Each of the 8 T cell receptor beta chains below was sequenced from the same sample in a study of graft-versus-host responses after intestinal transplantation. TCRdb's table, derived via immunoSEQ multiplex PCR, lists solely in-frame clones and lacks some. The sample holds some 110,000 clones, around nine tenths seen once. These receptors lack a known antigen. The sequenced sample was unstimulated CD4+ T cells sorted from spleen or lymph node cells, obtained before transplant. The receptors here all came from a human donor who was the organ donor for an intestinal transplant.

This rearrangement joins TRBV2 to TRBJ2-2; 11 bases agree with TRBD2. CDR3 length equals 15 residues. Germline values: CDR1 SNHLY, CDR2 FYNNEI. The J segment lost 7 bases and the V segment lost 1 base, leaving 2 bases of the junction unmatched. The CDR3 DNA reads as TGTGCCAGCAGTGAAGAACTAGCGGGGGTCGGGGAGCTGTTTTTT. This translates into CASSEELAGVGELFF.

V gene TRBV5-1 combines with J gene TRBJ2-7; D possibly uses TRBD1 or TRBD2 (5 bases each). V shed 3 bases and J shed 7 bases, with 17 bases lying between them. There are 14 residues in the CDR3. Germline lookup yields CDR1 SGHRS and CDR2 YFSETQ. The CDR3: CASSSSGGTREQYF. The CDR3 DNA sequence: TGCGCCAGCAGCTCCAGTGGGGGAACTAGGGAGCAGTACTTC.

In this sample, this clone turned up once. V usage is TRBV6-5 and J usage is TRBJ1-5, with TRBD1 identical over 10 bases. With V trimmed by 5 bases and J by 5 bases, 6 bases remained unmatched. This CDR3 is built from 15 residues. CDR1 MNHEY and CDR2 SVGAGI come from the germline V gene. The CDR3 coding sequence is TGTGCCAGCAGTACTACGGACAGGGGGGATCAGCCCCAGCATTTT. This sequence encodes CASSTTDRGDQPQHF.

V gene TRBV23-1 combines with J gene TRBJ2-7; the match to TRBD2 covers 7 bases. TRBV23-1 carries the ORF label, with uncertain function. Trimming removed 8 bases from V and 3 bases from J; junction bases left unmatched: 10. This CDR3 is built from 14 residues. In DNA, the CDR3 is TGCGCCAGCCGACTTGGGAGGGAAGACTACGAGCAGTACTTC. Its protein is CASRLGREDYEQYF.

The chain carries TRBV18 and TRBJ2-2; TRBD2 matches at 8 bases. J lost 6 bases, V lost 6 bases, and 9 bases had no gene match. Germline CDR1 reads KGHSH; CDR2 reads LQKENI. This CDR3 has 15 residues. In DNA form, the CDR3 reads TGTGCCAGCTCCCATCCGGGAGGGCCGGCCGGGGAGCTGTTTTTT. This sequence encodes CASSHPGGPAGELFF.

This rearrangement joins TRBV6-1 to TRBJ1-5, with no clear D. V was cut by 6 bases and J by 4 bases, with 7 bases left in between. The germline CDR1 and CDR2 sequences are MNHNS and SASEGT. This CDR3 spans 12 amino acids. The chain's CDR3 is CASRTVNQPQHF. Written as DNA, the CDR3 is TGTGCCAGCAGGACGGTTAATCAGCCCCAGCATTTT.

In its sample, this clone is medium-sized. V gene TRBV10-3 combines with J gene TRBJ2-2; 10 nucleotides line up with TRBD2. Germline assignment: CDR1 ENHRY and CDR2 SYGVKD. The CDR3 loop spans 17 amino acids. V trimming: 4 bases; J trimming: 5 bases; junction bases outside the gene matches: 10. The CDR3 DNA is TGTGCCATCAGTGCCGGAGGGGTGACTAGCGGGACCGGGGAGCTGTTTTTT. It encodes CAISAGGVTSGTGELFF.

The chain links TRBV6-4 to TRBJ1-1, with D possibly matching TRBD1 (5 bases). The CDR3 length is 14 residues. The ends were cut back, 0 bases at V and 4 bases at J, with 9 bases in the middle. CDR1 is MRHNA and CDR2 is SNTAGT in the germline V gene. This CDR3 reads CASSDSVGGTEAFF. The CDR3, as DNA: TGTGCCAGCAGTGACTCAGTGGGGGGCACTGAAGCTTTCTTT.